A selection of T cell receptor beta chains follows, all from one sample in a study of CD8+ T cells in alopecia areata. Measured with immunoSEQ multiplex PCR; TCRdb has only the in-frame clones, and not every one. This repertoire shows more than 200,000 clones, 43% found once; its top ten account for over 2%. This specimen was CD4+ T cells sorted from blood, taken around week 37, from a patient treated with tofacitinib. The receptors come from a human donor with alopecia areata. Each CDR3 is given with its conserved first and last residue. D genes are given only for firm matches. Only some rows state a clone size, as once, few, many or a class for expanded clones.

v_call	cdr3_length	d_call	clone_size	j_call	cdr3_aa	cdr3_nt
TRBV9	14	TRBD2	few	TRBJ2-2	CASSVRGRAGELFF	TGTGCCAGCAGCGTACGAGGGAGGGCCGGGGAGCTGTTTTTT
TRBV5-6	12	NA	NA	TRBJ2-1	CASSLVANEQFF	TGTGCCAGCAGCTTGGTTGCTAATGAGCAGTTCTTC
TRBV5-6	11	NA	few	TRBJ1-1	CASSLDREAFF	TGTGCCAGCAGCTTGGACAGAGAAGCTTTCTTT
TRBV15	13	NA	NA	TRBJ1-1	CATSRDLFTEAFF	TGTGCCACCAGCAGAGATCTCTTCACTGAAGCTTTCTTT
TRBV20-1	11	NA	NA	TRBJ2-3	CSATVGDTQYF	TGCAGTGCTACCGTAGGGGATACGCAGTATTTT
TRBV30	11	NA	NA	TRBJ2-7	CACRAPYEQYF	TGTGCCTGCCGAGCGCCTTACGAGCAGTACTTC
TRBV9	14	NA	NA	TRBJ2-1	CASSVAARPNEQFF	TGTGCCAGCAGCGTAGCGGCTAGGCCCAATGAGCAGTTCTTC
TRBV9	14	NA	few	TRBJ1-5	CASGPGQGSQPQHF	TGTGCCAGCGGTCCAGGTCAGGGAAGTCAGCCCCAGCATTTT
TRBV30	12	NA	NA	TRBJ1-1	CAWSGGWQDGFF	TGTGCCTGGAGTGGGGGGTGGCAGGACGGTTTCTTT
TRBV5-1	15	NA	NA	TRBJ2-1	CASSLAAGVYNEQFF	TGCGCCAGCAGCTTGGCGGCAGGGGTTTACAATGAGCAGTTCTTC
TRBV29-1	17	NA	NA	TRBJ2-3	CSVESRRQGRVTDTQYF	TGCAGCGTTGAAAGTCGCCGGCAGGGGAGAGTTACAGATACGCAGTATTTT
TRBV4-1	18	TRBD2	NA	TRBJ2-3	CASSQDLGTSGSFVTQYF	TGCGCCAGCAGCCAAGATCTGGGGACTAGCGGGAGTTTTGTTACGCAGTATTTT
TRBV7-2	13	TRBD1	few	TRBJ2-5	CASSRGQMETQYF	TGTGCCAGCAGCAGGGGGCAGATGGAGACCCAGTACTTC
TRBV30	14	NA	NA	TRBJ1-2	CAWSWGPDKADYTF	TGTGCCTGGAGTTGGGGTCCCGACAAGGCGGACTACACCTTC
TRBV29-1	14	NA	NA	TRBJ1-1	CSAQIDRLNTEAFF	TGCAGCGCCCAAATTGACAGGCTGAACACTGAAGCTTTCTTT
TRBV29-1	10	NA	NA	TRBJ1-3	CSVGTDTIYF	TGCAGCGTTGGTACGGACACCATATATTTT
TRBV15	14	TRBD1	NA	TRBJ1-2	CATSRGQGGDGYTF	TGTGCCACCAGCAGAGGACAGGGGGGCGATGGCTACACCTTC
TRBV5-1	14	NA	NA	TRBJ1-4	CASSSSASGEKLFF	TGCGCCAGCAGCTCGAGCGCTTCGGGTGAAAAACTGTTTTTT
TRBV27	14	NA	few	TRBJ1-1	CASSSGQMNTEAFF	TGTGCCAGCAGTTCGGGACAAATGAACACTGAAGCTTTCTTT
TRBV7-2	13	NA	NA	TRBJ2-1	CASSRDPHNEQFF	TGTGCCAGCAGCCGGGACCCCCACAATGAGCAGTTCTTC
TRBV6-6	14	NA	NA	TRBJ1-5	CASSYNEGYQPQHF	TGTGCCAGCAGTTACAACGAGGGGTACCAGCCCCAGCATTTT
TRBV28	15	TRBD1	few	TRBJ1-2	CASSLPGTGSYGYTF	TGTGCCAGCAGTTTACCCGGGACAGGGTCGTATGGCTACACCTTC
TRBV7-8	13	NA	NA	TRBJ2-3	CASSLASVDTQYF	TGTGCCAGCAGCTTAGCTTCAGTAGATACGCAGTATTTT
TRBV28	14	NA	NA	TRBJ1-3	CASSAGAVGHTIYF	TGTGCCAGCAGTGCAGGGGCTGTCGGCCACACCATATATTTT
TRBV7-9	16	NA	few	TRBJ2-1	CASSQRQPSSSYEQFF	TGTGCCAGCAGCCAGCGACAGCCATCTAGCTCCTATGAGCAGTTCTTC
TRBV6-6	11	NA	once	TRBJ2-5	CASSRKETQYF	TGTGCCAGCAGTCGCAAAGAGACCCAGTACTTC
TRBV27	14	TRBD1	NA	TRBJ2-7	CASSTGTGFDEQYF	TGTGCCAGCAGTACCGGGACAGGGTTCGACGAGCAGTACTTC
TRBV15	15	NA	NA	TRBJ2-6	CATAAGNSGANVLTF	TGTGCCACAGCTGCAGGGAACTCTGGGGCCAACGTCCTGACTTTC
TRBV4-2	14	NA	NA	TRBJ2-5	CASSQGTRQETQYF	TGTGCCAGCAGCCAAGGGACTCGCCAAGAGACCCAGTACTTC
TRBV6-5	14	TRBD1	NA	TRBJ1-2	CASSSYAGGRGYTF	TGTGCCAGCAGTTCCTACGCAGGGGGCAGGGGCTACACCTTC
TRBV25-1	15	NA	NA	TRBJ1-4	CASSSGVQINEKLFF	TGTGCCAGCAGTTCCGGGGTTCAGATTAATGAAAAACTGTTTTTT
TRBV4-1	16	NA	few	TRBJ1-5	CASSQVPGNSYEPQHF	TGCGCCAGCAGCCAAGTGCCAGGGAACTCTTATGAGCCCCAGCATTTT
TRBV4-1	14	TRBD1	NA	TRBJ2-7	CASSQTQGAYEQYF	TGCGCCAGCAGCCAAACACAGGGGGCCTACGAGCAGTACTTC
TRBV7-2	14	NA	NA	TRBJ1-1	CASSPDGRATEAFF	TGTGCCAGCAGCCCGGACGGCAGGGCGACTGAAGCTTTCTTT
TRBV10-3	13	NA	few	TRBJ2-3	CAIRPGITDTQYF	TGTGCCATCAGGCCGGGGATCACAGATACGCAGTATTTT
TRBV14	18	TRBD2	NA	TRBJ2-4	CASSPSRAAGVWQNIQYF	TGTGCCAGCAGCCCTTCCCGCGCGGCGGGAGTCTGGCAAAACATTCAGTACTTC
TRBV29-1	15	NA	few	TRBJ2-3	CSVTGPAGSTDTQYF	TGCAGCGTTACGGGTCCGGCCGGGAGCACAGATACGCAGTATTTT
TRBV6-5	14	NA	NA	TRBJ1-1	CASSGRHKSAEAFF	TGTGCCAGCAGTGGCAGACACAAGTCCGCTGAAGCTTTCTTT
TRBV7-8	17	TRBD1	NA	TRBJ2-2	CASSFLGTARNTGELFF	TGTGCCAGCAGCTTCCTCGGGACAGCTAGAAACACCGGGGAGCTGTTTTTT
TRBV5-4	14	TRBD2	NA	TRBJ2-1	CASSNGGRDNEQFF	TGTGCCAGCAGTAATGGCGGGAGAGACAATGAGCAGTTCTTC
TRBV2	15	NA	NA	TRBJ2-1	CASSLDGSRSNEQFF	TGTGCCAGCAGTTTAGACGGGAGTAGGTCGAATGAGCAGTTCTTC
TRBV2	14	TRBD1	few	TRBJ1-2	CASRRDREHYGYTF	TGTGCCAGCAGGCGGGACAGGGAACACTATGGCTACACCTTC
TRBV5-6	16	TRBD2	few	TRBJ2-3	CASSAFVAGLTDTQYF	TGTGCCAGCAGCGCCTTCGTAGCGGGACTAACAGATACGCAGTATTTT
TRBV2	17	TRBD1	NA	TRBJ2-4	CASSGETGALAKNIQYF	TGTGCCAGCAGTGGAGAGACAGGGGCGCTAGCCAAAAACATTCAGTACTTC
TRBV30	11	NA	NA	TRBJ2-1	CASQGGHEQFF	TGTGCCTCCCAGGGTGGGCATGAGCAGTTCTTC
TRBV18	16	TRBD2	NA	TRBJ2-7	CASSPTPGLAAGEQYF	TGTGCCAGCTCACCTACTCCGGGACTAGCGGCGGGGGAGCAGTACTTC
TRBV20-1	11	NA	NA	TRBJ2-7	CSASAGYEQYF	TGCAGTGCTAGTGCCGGGTACGAGCAGTACTTC
TRBV30	13	NA	NA	TRBJ1-4	CAWSAGAREKLFF	TGTGCCTGGTCGGCCGGGGCGCGAGAAAAACTGTTTTTT
TRBV10-3	17	TRBD1	NA	TRBJ2-7	CAISESPTGTAPREQYF	TGTGCCATCAGTGAGTCCCCAACCGGGACAGCTCCTAGAGAGCAGTACTTC
TRBV30	15	NA	once	TRBJ2-2	CAWSSGRSNTGELFF	TGTGCCTGGAGCTCGGGCAGATCGAACACCGGGGAGCTGTTTTTT
TRBV5-1	14	NA	NA	TRBJ2-7	CASSSAGLPYEQYF	TGCGCCAGCAGCTCAGCAGGGTTACCCTACGAGCAGTACTTC
TRBV5-6	11	NA	NA	TRBJ2-3	CASSLGDTQYF	TGTGCCAGCAGCTTGGGAGATACGCAGTATTTT
TRBV28	19	TRBD1	few	TRBJ2-6	CASSSSGGAPLSGANVLTF	TGTGCCAGCAGTTCATCAGGGGGCGCCCCGCTCTCTGGGGCCAACGTCCTGACTTTC
TRBV15	16	TRBD1	NA	TRBJ1-5	CATSRGGQGVNQPQHF	TGTGCCACCAGCAGGGGAGGACAGGGTGTCAATCAGCCCCAGCATTTT
TRBV28	16	NA	few	TRBJ2-4	CASGEGEVLAKNIQYF	TGTGCCAGCGGGGAGGGGGAGGTTCTAGCCAAAAACATTCAGTACTTC
TRBV28	15	NA	NA	TRBJ1-4	CASSSLGGLREKLFF	TGTGCCAGCAGTTCCCTCGGAGGGCTCAGGGAAAAACTGTTTTTT
TRBV6-5	14	NA	once	TRBJ1-2	CASSYSFRNYGYTF	TGTGCCAGCAGTTACTCTTTCAGGAACTATGGCTACACCTTC
TRBV29-1	16	NA	NA	TRBJ1-1	CSVSGTVVGMNTEAFF	TGCAGCGTCTCCGGGACCGTGGTGGGTATGAACACTGAAGCTTTCTTT
TRBV27	15	TRBD1	NA	TRBJ2-3	CASSLRGQVTDTQYF	TGTGCCAGCAGTCTGAGGGGACAGGTCACGGATACGCAGTATTTT
TRBV9	16	TRBD1	NA	TRBJ2-2	CASSVGDRAGTGELFF	TGTGCCAGCAGCGTAGGAGACAGGGCAGGTACCGGGGAGCTGTTTTTT